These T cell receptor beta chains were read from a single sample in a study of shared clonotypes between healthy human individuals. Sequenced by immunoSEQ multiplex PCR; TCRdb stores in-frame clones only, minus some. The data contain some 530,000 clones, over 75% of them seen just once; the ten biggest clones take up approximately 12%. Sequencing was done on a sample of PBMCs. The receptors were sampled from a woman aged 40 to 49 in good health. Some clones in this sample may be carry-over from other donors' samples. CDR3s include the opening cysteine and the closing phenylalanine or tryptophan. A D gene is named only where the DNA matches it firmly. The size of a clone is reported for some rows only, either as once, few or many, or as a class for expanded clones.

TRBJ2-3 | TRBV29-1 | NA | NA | CSATPADLSTDTQYF | TGCAGCGCCACCCCCGCGGACCTAAGCACAGATACGCAGTATTTT
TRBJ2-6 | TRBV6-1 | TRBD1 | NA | CASSENRGRSSGANVLTF | TGTGCCAGCAGTGAGAACAGGGGGCGAAGTTCTGGGGCCAACGTCCTGACTTTC
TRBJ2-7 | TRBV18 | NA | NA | CASSPARDWVYEQYF | TGTGCCAGCTCACCAGCCCGGGACTGGGTCTACGAGCAGTACTTC
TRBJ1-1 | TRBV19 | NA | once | CASRDPRTEAFF | TGTGCCAGTAGAGATCCCCGGACTGAAGCTTTCTTT
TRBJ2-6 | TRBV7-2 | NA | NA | CASSVPGANVLTF | TGTGCCAGCAGCGTGCCTGGGGCCAACGTCCTGACTTTC
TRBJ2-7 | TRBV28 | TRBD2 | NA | CASSFPLSTLAGESYEQYF | TGTGCCAGCAGTTTTCCACTTTCCACACTAGCGGGAGAATCCTACGAGCAGTACTTC
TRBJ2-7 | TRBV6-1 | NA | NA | CASSEASIRPEQYF | TGTGCCAGCAGTGAAGCTTCAATCAGGCCCGAGCAGTACTTC
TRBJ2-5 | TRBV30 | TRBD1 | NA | CAWNSGQGKTQYF | TGTGCCTGGAATTCAGGACAGGGCAAGACCCAGTACTTC
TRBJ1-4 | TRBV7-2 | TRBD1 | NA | CASSLDGGTGVEKLFF | TGTGCCAGCAGCTTAGACGGGGGGACAGGGGTAGAAAAACTGTTTTTT
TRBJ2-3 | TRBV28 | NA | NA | CASSLRGYSDTQYF | TGTGCCAGCAGTTTAAGGGGGTACTCAGATACGCAGTATTTT
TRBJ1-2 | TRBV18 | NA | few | CASLSTLTGNYGYTF | TGTGCCAGCTTATCCACACTCACAGGGAACTATGGCTACACCTTC
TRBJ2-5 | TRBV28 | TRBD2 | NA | CASSLPTSGRARETQYF | TGTGCCAGCAGTTTACCGACTAGCGGGAGGGCCAGGGAGACCCAGTACTTC
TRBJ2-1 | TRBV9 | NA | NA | CASSATNSYNEQFF | TGTGCCAGCAGCGCCACAAACTCCTACAATGAGCAGTTCTTC
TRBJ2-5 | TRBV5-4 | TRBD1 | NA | CASSSGGTGYRQETQYF | TGTGCCAGCAGCTCGGGTGGGACAGGGTACCGCCAAGAGACCCAGTACTTC
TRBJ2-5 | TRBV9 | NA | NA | CASSIRGVQETQYF | TGTGCCAGCAGCATACGTGGGGTACAAGAGACCCAGTACTTC
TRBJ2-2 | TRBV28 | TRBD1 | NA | CASSKRTGNTGELFF | TGTGCCAGCAGTAAACGGACAGGGAACACCGGGGAGCTGTTTTTT
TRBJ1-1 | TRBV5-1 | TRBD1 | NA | CASSLGQGPVNTEAFF | TGCGCCAGCAGCTTGGGACAGGGGCCCGTGAACACTGAAGCTTTCTTT
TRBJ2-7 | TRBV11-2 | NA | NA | CASSFGGQGERYEQYF | TGTGCCAGCAGCTTTGGTGGGCAGGGCGAAAGATACGAGCAGTACTTC
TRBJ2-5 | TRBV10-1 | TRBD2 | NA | CASSGTSGPGETQYF | TGCGCCAGCAGTGGGACTAGCGGGCCCGGAGAGACCCAGTACTTC
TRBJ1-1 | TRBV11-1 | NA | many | CASSFDRAEAFF | TGTGCCAGCAGCTTTGATCGGGCTGAAGCTTTCTTT
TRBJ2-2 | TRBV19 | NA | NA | CASSIRGGTGELFF | TGTGCCAGTAGTATTAGGGGGGGCACCGGGGAGCTGTTTTTT
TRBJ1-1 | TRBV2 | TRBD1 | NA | CASSGLAAGTGTTAFF | TGTGCCAGCAGTGGCCTAGCCGCGGGGACAGGGACAACGGCTTTCTTT
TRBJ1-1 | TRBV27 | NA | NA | CASSLHRVTEAFF | TGTGCCAGCAGTTTGCACAGGGTAACTGAAGCTTTCTTT
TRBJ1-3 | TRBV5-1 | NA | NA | CASSLGQRSSGNTIYF | TGCGCCAGCAGCTTGGGACAGAGAAGCTCTGGAAACACCATATATTTT
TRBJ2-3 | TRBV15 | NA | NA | CATSSGSFTDTQYF | TGTGCCACCAGCAGCGGGAGTTTTACAGATACGCAGTATTTT
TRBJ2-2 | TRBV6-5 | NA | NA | CASTHGNTGELFF | TGTGCCAGCACCCACGGGAACACCGGGGAGCTGTTTTTT
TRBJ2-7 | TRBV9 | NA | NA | CASSFRGGSSYEQYF | TGTGCCAGCAGCTTCCGCGGTGGGTCCTCCTACGAGCAGTACTTC
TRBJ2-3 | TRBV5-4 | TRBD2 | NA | CASSRSGSTDTQYF | TGTGCCAGCAGCCGTAGCGGGAGCACAGATACGCAGTATTTT
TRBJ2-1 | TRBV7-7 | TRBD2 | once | CASSLGLAGGGAYNEQFF | TGTGCTAGCAGCTTAGGACTAGCGGGAGGGGGCGCCTACAATGAGCAGTTCTTC
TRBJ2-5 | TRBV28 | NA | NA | CASSSPGGFEETQYF | TGTGCCAGCAGTTCCCCTGGAGGGTTCGAGGAGACCCAGTACTTC
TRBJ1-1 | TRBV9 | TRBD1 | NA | CASSVTGTGYMNTEAFF | TGTGCCAGCAGCGTAACGGGGACAGGTTACATGAACACTGAAGCTTTCTTT
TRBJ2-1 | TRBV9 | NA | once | CASSVAGLNNEQFF | TGTGCCAGCAGCGTAGCCGGGCTAAACAATGAGCAGTTCTTC
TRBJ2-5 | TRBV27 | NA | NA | CASSLMAVQGETQYF | TGTGCCAGCAGTTTAATGGCTGTTCAAGGCGAGACCCAGTACTTC
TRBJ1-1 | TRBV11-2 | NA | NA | CASSFGQNMNTEAFF | TGTGCCAGCAGCTTCGGACAGAACATGAACACTGAAGCTTTCTTT
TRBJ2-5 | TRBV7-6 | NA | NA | CASSLGTAGWETQYF | TGTGCCAGCAGCTTAGGGACAGCCGGATGGGAGACCCAGTACTTC
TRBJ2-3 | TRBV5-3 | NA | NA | CASSLAGQSTDTQYF | TGTGCCAGCAGCTTGGCGGGACAGAGCACAGATACGCAGTATTTT
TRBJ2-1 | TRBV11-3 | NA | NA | CASSLVGGNNEQFF | TGTGCCAGCAGCTTAGTGGGCGGGAACAATGAGCAGTTCTTC
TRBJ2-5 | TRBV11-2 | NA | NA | CASSLVVRGAQYF | TGTGCCAGCAGCTTAGTTGTCAGGGGGGCCCAGTACTTC
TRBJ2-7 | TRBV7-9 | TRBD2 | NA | CASSSGTREQYF | TGTGCCAGCAGCTCTGGGACTAGAGAGCAGTACTTC
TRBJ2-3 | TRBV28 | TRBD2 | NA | CASSLAATHTDTQYF | TGTGCCAGCAGTCTAGCGGCCACGCACACAGATACGCAGTATTTT
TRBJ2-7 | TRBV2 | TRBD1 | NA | CASRGLGQGLHEQYF | TGTGCCAGCAGGGGGTTGGGACAGGGTTTACACGAGCAGTACTTC
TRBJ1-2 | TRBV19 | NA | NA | CASSPLAANYGYTF | TGTGCCAGTAGTCCCCTTGCAGCGAACTATGGCTACACCTTC
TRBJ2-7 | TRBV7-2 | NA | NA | CASSFAGYSEQYF | TGTGCCAGCAGCTTCGCGGGGTATAGCGAGCAGTACTTC
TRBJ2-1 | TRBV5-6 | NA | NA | CASSRLSSYNEQFF | TGTGCCAGCAGCCGGTTAAGCTCCTACAATGAGCAGTTCTTC
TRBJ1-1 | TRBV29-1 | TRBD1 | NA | CSVTQGGTEAFF | TGCAGCGTAACACAGGGGGGCACTGAAGCTTTCTTT
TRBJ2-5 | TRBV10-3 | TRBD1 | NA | CATSAWQGEETQYF | TGTGCCACCTCCGCATGGCAGGGGGAAGAGACCCAGTACTTC
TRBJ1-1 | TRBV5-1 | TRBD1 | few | CASSVRQGLNTEAFF | TGCGCCAGCAGCGTAAGACAGGGGTTGAACACTGAAGCTTTCTTT
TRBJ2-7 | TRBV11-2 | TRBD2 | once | CASSLREDSYEQYF | TGTGCCAGCAGCCTCCGGGAGGACTCTTACGAGCAGTACTTC
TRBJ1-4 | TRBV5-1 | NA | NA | CASSLAGGSNEKLFF | TGCGCCAGCAGCTTGGCCGGGGGCTCTAATGAAAAACTGTTTTTT